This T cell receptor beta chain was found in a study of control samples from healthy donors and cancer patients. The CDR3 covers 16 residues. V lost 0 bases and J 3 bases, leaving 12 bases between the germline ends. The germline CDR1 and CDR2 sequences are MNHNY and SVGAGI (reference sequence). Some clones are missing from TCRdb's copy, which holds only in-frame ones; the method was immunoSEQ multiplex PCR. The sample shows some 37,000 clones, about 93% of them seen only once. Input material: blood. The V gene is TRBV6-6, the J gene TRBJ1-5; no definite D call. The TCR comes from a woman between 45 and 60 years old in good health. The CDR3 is CASSYSAAISNQPQHF. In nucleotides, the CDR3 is TGTGCCAGCAGTTACTCCGCAGCTATATCCAATCAGCCCCAGCATTTT.